This T cell receptor beta chain was identified in a study of cytomegalovirus exposure and HLA in healthy donors. The V end lost 0 bases, the J end lost 0 bases, and 8 bases lay between the germline ends. Germline values: CDR1 MNHEY, CDR2 SMNVEV (reference sequence). This CDR3 has 15 residues. Generated by immunoSEQ multiplex PCR, the TCRdb table keeps only in-frame clones and is missing some. The data show roughly 140,000 clones, roughly 89% seen once. The rearrangement links TRBV27 to TRBJ2-5; D perhaps matches TRBD1 (5 bases). Sequenced: PBMCs. The receptor was derived from a woman between 18 and 29 years old in good health and CMV-seropositive. The chain's CDR3 is CASSLSGRDQETQYF. The CDR3 DNA reads as TGTGCCAGCAGTTTATCGGGCAGGGACCAAGAGACCCAGTACTTC.